This T cell receptor (beta chain) was sequenced in a study of T cell changes during pregnancy in multiple sclerosis. The length of the CDR3 is 18 residues. The V gene end was trimmed by 4 bases and the J gene end by 5 bases; junction bases not matched to a gene: 13. Looked up from germline, CDR1 is MDHEN and CDR2 is SYDVKM. Sequencing was performed with immunoSEQ multiplex PCR; in TCRdb, only in-frame clones are kept and a portion is missing. The sample records 45,000 to 70,000 clones, about 93% being singletons. This receptor was identified in a female donor in good health, enrolled as a control in a pregnancy study. Here the sequenced sample was peripheral blood, taken in the third trimester of pregnancy. The rearrangement uses TRBV28 and TRBJ2-7; TRBD2 matches at 14 bases. The CDR3 bases are TGTGCCAGCAGTTCCCCGTATGCGACTAGCGGGAGGGCGCACGAGCAGTACTTC. Protein: CASSSPYATSGRAHEQYF.